This T cell receptor beta chain was recorded in a study of beta chain features in type 1 diabetes listed by TCRdb under 2018. Study-wide context: No differences in mean age, gender distribution, total cell number or subset yield were found between patients and healthy donors. A total of under 140,000,000 sorted cells were examined across all samples, and the number of cells per subset was strongly correlated with RNA yield. In the study, TCRB repertoires of sorted circulating CD4+ T cell subsets from recently diagnosed type 1 diabetes patients were compared with those of matched healthy donors. Whereas all 30 or so donors provided naive and central memory subsets, regulatory and stem cell-like memory subsets were isolated from just 8 patients and about 8 healthy donors.

The High Capacity cDNA Reverse Transcription Kit was used to reverse transcribe all of the isolated RNA, meaning that expressed TCRB transcripts were what got sequenced. Deep immunoSEQ sequencing was performed on naive, central memory and regulatory T cell samples, with an average of roughly 3.5 million total reads per sample. Sorted cells were lysed in RLT buffer, and RNA was extracted using DNase-treated RNeasy Micro or Mini kits according to cell number. To prevent cross-contamination, every cell subset was processed on its own, while patient and healthy donor samples were processed together. The immunoSEQ multiplex PCR was used to amplify TCRB sequences from cDNA, yielding 87-bp fragments that span the CDR3 region. Sequencing of the amplicons was done on the Illumina HiSeq platform. The original pipeline was this. Synthetic template baselines were used to correct PCR bias computationally, reads within Hamming distance 2 were collapsed, and singletons that could not be merged were discarded. Reads were aligned against IMGT to assign V, D and J genes, CDR3 length and insertions or deletions at six rearrangement sites. Clonotype counts were normalized to sorted cell number within each subset before computing true diversity and Gini coefficients with the tcR R package. Repertoire sharing was quantified using the overlap coefficient calculated on TCRB nucleotide sequences. TCRdb holds this immuneACCESS table with in-frame rearrangements only. Some clones are missing; in checked studies, unresolved V genes explain under half, and the rest has no known cause. The V and J calls and clone size come from that table; D and trimming were worked out from the DNA. The sample table contains 20,000 to 30,000 clones; only one count was recorded for roughly 69% of them. Around 4% of the sample comes from the top ten.

Overall study outcomes, separate from this receptor: Type 1 diabetes patients showed a moderate but significant shortening of TCRB CDR3 length in all four CD4+ subsets. Naive, central memory and regulatory TCRB repertoires appeared to be more similar among patients than among healthy donors. Because cDNA was sequenced instead of genomic DNA, highly expressing activated cells could be over-represented, though the groups showed no difference in activation or CD3 levels. Fewer insertions and more nucleotide deletions at VDJ recombination sites were observed in patients with type 1 diabetes, implying thymic rearrangement abnormalities. Shorter templates might be favored by PCR, yet because patient and control samples were amplified and corrected together, any such skew would affect both groups equally. Because the HLA sub-analyses included only small numbers of individuals, any influence of HLA type on TCRB rearrangement was left unresolved.

Each donor gave one peripheral blood draw, about 110 mL on average, collected into heparinised tubes. A BD FACSAria II and a panel including CD45RO, CCR7, CD25, CD127, CD95 and CD27 were used to sort naive, central memory, regulatory and stem cell-like memory CD4+ T cells. All sorted populations exceeded 95% purity. PBMCs were separated immediately by Lymphoprep density gradient centrifugation and were stained directly, without being cultured. So that batch effects would be minimized, each experiment stained and sorted samples in pairs, pairing one healthy donor with one patient. Including cysteine and phenylalanine, the CDR3 has 17 amino acids. CDR3 DNA is the only sequence kept; it has 51 bases, read in frame from the first base. V and J are trimmed by 0 bases and 5 bases, and the gene matches miss 13 bases of the junction. The CDR1 and CDR2 encoded by the germline V gene are LGHNA and YSLEER. As regards this clone: The antigen this receptor binds is unknown. No much larger clone is present one base from it, and per-base qualities are unavailable.

The chain joins TRBV4-3 to TRBJ2-7, with 7 middle bases fitting TRBD2. The sequence was collected from a man aged 18 to 35 with type 1 diabetes. Sequenced sample: Tregs from blood. This specimen's cell subset or site label, per the study, means: regulatory CD4+ T cells. In nucleotide form, the sequence is TGCGCCAGCAGCCAAGATCGGTTCGGGGGGAAGGTCCACGAGCAGTACTTC. Translated, this gives CASSQDRFGGKVHEQYF.